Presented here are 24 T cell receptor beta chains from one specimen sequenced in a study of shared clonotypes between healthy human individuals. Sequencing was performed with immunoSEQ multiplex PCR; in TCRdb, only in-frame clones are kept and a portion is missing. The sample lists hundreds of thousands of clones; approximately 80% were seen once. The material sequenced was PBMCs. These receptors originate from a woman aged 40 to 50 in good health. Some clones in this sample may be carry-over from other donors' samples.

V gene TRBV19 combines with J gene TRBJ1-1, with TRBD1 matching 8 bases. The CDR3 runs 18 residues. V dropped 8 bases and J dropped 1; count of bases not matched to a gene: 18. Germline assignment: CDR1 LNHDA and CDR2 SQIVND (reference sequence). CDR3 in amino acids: CASGASSGTGYPNTEAFF. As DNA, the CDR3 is TGTGCCAGTGGGGCCAGTAGTGGGACAGGCTACCCGAACACTGAAGCTTTCTTT.

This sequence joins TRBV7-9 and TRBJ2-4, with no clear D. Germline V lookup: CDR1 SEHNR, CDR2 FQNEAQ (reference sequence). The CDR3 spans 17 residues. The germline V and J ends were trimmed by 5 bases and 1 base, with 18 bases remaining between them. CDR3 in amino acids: CASSPFYGVAAKNIQYF. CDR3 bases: TGTGCCAGCAGCCCCTTCTATGGGGTCGCGGCCAAAAACATTCAGTACTTC.

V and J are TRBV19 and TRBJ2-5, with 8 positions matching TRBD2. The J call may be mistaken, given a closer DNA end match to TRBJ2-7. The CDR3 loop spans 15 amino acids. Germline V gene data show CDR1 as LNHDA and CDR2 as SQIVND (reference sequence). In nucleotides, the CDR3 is TGTGCCAGTAGTATCGAACCGGGACTAGTTTTCGAGCAGTACTTC. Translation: CASSIEPGLVFEQYF.

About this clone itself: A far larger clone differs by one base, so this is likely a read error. The CDR3 is CASSPQGAQDTGELFF. In nucleotides, the CDR3 is TGTGCCAGCTCACCGCAGGGGGCTCAGGACACCGGGGAGCTGTTTTTT. V gene TRBV18 combines with J gene TRBJ2-2, with 8 bases that match TRBD1. CDR3 length equals 16 residues. CDR1 is KGHSH and CDR2 is LQKENI in the germline V gene. J lost 3 bases, V lost 3 bases, and 6 bases had no gene match.

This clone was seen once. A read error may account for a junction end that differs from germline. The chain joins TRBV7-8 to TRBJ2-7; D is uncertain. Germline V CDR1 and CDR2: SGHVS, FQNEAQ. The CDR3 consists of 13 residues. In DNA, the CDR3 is TGCGCCAGCAGCCAAGTAGCTTACTACGAGCAGTACTTC. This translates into CASSQVAYYEQYF.

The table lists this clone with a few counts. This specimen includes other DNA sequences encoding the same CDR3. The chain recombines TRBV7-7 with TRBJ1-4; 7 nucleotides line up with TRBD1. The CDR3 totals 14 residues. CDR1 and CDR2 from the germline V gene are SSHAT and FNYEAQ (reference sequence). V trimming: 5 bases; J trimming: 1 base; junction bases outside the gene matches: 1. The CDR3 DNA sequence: TGTGCCAGCAGCCCAGGGGGAACTAATGAAAAACTGTTTTTT. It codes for CASSPGGTNEKLFF.

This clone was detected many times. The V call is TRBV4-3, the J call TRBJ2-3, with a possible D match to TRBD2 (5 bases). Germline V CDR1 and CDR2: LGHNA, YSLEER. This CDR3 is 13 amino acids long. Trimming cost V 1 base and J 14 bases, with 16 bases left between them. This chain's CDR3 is CASSQGLAKRSYF. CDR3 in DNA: TGCGCCAGCAGCCAAGGCCTAGCCAAACGCTCGTATTTT.

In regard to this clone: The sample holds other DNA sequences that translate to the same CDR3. The CDR3 protein is CASSPGLAAYEQYF. CDR3 in DNA: TGCGCCAGCAGCCCGGGACTAGCGGCATACGAGCAGTACTTC. The rearrangement links TRBV4-1 to TRBJ2-7; 11 nucleotides match TRBD2. The CDR3 extends over 14 amino acids. V was pared by 4 bases and J by 4 bases, with 3 bases of the junction left unmatched. Germline V CDR1 and CDR2: MGHRA, YSYEKL.

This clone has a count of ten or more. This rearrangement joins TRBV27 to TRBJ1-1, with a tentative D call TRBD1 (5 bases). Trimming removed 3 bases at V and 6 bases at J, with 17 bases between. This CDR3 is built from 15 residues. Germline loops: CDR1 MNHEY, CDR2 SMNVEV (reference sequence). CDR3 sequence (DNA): TGTGCCAGCAGTTTGGGGCTAGGACCGAGGGCTGAAGCTTTCTTT. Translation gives CASSLGLGPRAEAFF.

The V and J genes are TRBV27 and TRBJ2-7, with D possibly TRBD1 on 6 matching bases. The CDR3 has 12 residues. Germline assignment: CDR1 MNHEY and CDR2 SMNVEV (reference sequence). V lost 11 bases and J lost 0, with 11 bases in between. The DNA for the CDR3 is TGTGCCTCCCGGGACAACTCCTACGAGCAGTACTTC. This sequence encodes CASRDNSYEQYF.

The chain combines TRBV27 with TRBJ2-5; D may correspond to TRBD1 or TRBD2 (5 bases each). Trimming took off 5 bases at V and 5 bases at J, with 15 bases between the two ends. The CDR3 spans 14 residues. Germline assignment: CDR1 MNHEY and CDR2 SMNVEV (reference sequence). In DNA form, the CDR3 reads TGTGCCAGCAGTCTCTCGGCCTGGGGGGAGACCCAGTACTTC. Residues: CASSLSAWGETQYF.

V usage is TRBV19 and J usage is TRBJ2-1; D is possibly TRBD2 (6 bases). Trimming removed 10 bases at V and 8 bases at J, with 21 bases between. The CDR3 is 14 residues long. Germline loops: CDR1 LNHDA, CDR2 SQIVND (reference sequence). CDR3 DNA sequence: TGTGCCACCTCCGAGGTAGCGGACGTAGATGAGCAGTTCTTC. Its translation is CATSEVADVDEQFF.

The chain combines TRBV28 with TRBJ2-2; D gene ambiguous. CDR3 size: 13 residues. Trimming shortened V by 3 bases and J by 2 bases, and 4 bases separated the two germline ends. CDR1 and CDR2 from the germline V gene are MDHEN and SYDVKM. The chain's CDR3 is CASSFRNTGELFF. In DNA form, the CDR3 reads TGTGCCAGCAGTTTCCGTAACACCGGGGAGCTGTTTTTT.

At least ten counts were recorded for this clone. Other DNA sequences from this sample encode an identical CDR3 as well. CDR3 loop: CASSFGDRDNQPQHF. In nucleotides, the CDR3 is TGTGCCAGCAGTTTTGGGGACAGGGACAATCAGCCCCAGCATTTT. V is TRBV28 and J is TRBJ1-5, with 9 bases that match TRBD1. The CDR3 is made up of 15 amino acids. Germline lookup yields CDR1 MDHEN and CDR2 SYDVKM. Trimming took 3 bases from V and 3 from J; bases not matched to a gene: 3. Based on the CDR3 plus reference TRBV28 and TRBJ1-5, the full variable domain is DVKVTQSSRYLVKRTGEKVFLECVQDMDHENMFWYRQDPGLGLRLIYFSYDVKMKEKGDIPEGYSVSREKKERFSLILESASTNQTSMYLCASSFGDRDNQPQHFGDGTRLSIL.

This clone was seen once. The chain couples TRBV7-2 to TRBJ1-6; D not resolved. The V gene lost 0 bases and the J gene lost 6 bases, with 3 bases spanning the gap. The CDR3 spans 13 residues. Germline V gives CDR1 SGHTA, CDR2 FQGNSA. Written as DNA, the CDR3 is TGTGCCAGCAGCTTAGCATCTAATTCACCCCTCCACTTT. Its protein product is CASSLASNSPLHF.

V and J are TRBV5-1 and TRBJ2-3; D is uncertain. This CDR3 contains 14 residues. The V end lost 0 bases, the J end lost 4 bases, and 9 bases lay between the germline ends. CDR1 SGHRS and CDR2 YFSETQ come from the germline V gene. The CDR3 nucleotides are TGCGCCAGCAGCTTGGAGGCGGTGCCAGATACGCAGTATTTT. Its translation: CASSLEAVPDTQYF.

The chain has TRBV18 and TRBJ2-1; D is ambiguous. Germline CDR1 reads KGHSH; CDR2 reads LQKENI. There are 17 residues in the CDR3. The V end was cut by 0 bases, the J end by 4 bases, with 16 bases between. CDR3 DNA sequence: TGTGCCAGCTCACCACCGCGATCTTTAAAGGTTTACAATGAGCAGTTCTTC. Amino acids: CASSPPRSLKVYNEQFF.

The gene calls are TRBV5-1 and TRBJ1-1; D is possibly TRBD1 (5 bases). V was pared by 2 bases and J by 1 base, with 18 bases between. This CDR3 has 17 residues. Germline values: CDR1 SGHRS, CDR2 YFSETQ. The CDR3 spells CASSLTGNGGGNTEAFF. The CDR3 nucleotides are TGCGCCAGCAGCTTAACCGGGAACGGGGGAGGGAACACTGAAGCTTTCTTT.

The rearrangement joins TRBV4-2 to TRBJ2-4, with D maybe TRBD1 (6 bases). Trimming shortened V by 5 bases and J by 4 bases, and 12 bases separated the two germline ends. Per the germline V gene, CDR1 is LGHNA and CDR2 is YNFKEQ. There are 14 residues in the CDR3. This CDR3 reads CASSSGAQKNIQYF. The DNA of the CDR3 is TGTGCCAGCAGCTCAGGGGCGCAGAAAAACATTCAGTACTTC.

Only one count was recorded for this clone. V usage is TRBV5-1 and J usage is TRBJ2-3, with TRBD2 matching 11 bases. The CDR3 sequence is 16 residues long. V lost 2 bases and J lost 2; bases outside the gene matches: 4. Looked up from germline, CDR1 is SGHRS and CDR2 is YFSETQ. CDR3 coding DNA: TGCGCCAGCAGCTTACTAGCGGGAGCGGTCACAGATACGCAGTATTTT. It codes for CASSLLAGAVTDTQYF.

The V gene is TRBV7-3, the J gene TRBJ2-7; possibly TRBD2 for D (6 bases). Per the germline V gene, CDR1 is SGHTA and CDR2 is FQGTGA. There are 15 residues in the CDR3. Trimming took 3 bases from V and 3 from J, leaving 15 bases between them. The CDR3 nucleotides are TGTGCCAGCAGCTTGGGGACTCAGGGAAGCTACGAGCAGTACTTC. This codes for CASSLGTQGSYEQYF.

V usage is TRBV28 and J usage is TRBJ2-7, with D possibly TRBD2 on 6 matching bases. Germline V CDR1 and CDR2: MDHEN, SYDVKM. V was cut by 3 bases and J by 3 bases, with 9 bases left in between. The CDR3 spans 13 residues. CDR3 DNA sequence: TGTGCCAGCAGTTTGACGGGGGACTACGAGCAGTACTTC. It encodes CASSLTGDYEQYF.

The CDR3 sequence: CASSELPRQGWCNQPQHF. The CDR3 DNA reads TGCGCCAGCAGTGAGTTGCCGCGGCAGGGATGGTGCAATCAGCCCCAGCATTTT. The genes are TRBV10-1 and TRBJ1-5, with D tentatively TRBD1 (5 bases). Trimming shortened V by 1 base and J by 2 bases, and 18 bases separated the two germline ends. The length of the CDR3 is 18 residues. Germline V lookup: CDR1 WNHNN, CDR2 SYGVQD (reference sequence).

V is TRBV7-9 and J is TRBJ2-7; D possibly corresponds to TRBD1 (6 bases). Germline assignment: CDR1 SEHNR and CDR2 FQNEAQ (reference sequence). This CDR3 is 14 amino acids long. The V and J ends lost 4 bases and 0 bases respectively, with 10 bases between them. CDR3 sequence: CASSSAGASYEQYF. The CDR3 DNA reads TGTGCCAGCAGCTCTGCAGGGGCCTCCTACGAGCAGTACTTC.